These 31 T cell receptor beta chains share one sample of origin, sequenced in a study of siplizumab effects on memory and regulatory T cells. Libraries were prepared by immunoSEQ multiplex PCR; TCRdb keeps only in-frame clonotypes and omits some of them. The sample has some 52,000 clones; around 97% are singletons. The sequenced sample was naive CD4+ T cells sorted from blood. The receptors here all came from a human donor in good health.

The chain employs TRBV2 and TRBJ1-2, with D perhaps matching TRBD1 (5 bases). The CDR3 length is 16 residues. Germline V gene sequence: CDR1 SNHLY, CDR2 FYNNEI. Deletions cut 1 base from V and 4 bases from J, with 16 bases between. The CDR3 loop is CASSEEHGAYSYGYTF. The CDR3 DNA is TGTGCCAGCAGTGAAGAGCACGGGGCGTATAGCTATGGCTACACCTTC.

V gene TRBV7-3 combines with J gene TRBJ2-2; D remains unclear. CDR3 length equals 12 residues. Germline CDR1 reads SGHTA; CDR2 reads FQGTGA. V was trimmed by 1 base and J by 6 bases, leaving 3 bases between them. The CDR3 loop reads CASSLNPGELFF. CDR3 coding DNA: TGTGCCAGCAGCTTAAATCCCGGGGAGCTGTTTTTT.

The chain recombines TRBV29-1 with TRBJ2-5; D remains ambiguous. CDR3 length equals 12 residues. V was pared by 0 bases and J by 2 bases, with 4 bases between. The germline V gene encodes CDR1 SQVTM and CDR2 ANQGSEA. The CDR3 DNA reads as TGCAGCGTTGAAGAGCGGCAAGAGACCCAGTACTTC. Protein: CSVEERQETQYF.

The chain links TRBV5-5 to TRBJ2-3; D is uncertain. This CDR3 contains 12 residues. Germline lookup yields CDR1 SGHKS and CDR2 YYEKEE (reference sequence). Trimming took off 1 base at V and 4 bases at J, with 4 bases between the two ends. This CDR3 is CASSLFADTQYF. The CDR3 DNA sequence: TGTGCCAGCAGCTTGTTTGCAGATACGCAGTATTTT.

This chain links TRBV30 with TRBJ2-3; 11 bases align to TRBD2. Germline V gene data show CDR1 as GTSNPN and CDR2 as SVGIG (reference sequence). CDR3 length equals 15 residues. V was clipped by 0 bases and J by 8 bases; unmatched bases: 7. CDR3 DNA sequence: TGTGCCTGGAGTGTACCACTAGCGGGAGCCTCTACGCAGTATTTT. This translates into CAWSVPLAGASTQYF.

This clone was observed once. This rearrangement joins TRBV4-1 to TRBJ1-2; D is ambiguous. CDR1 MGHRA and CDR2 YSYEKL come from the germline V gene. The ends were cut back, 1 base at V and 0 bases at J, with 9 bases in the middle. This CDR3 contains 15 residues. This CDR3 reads CASSQVGRTNYGYTF. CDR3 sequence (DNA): TGCGCCAGCAGCCAAGTAGGCAGAACTAACTATGGCTACACCTTC.

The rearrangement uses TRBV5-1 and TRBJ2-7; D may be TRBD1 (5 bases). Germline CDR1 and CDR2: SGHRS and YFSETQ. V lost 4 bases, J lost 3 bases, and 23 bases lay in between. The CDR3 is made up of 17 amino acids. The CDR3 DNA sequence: TGCGCCAGCAGCCTTCGCGGCCAGGGCAAGGCCCTCTACGAGCAGTACTTC. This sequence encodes CASSLRGQGKALYEQYF.

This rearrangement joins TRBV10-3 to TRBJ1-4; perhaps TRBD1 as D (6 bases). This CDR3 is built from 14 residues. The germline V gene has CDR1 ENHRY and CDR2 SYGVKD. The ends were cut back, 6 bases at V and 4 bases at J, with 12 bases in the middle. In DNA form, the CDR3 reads TGTGCCATCAGCGATGACAGGTTTAATGAAAAACTGTTTTTT. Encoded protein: CAISDDRFNEKLFF.

The CDR3 region has the DNA TGTGCCAGCAGTTTAAGGCGTAACACTGAAGCTTTCTTT. Its translation: CASSLRRNTEAFF. The rearrangement links TRBV27 to TRBJ1-1; D not resolved. Germline V gives CDR1 MNHEY, CDR2 SMNVEV (reference sequence). V lost 2 bases, J lost 2 bases, and 6 bases lay in between. The CDR3 contains 13 residues.

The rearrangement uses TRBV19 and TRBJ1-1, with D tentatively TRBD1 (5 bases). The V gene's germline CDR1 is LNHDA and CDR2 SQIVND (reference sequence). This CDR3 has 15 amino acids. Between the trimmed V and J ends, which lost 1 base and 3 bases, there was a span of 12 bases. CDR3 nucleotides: TGTGCCAGTAGTATAGCCGCAGGGACCCACACTGAAGCTTTCTTT. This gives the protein CASSIAAGTHTEAFF.

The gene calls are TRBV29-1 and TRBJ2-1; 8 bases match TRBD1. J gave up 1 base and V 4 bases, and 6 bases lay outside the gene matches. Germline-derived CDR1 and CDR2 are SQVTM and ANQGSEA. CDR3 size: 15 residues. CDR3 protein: CSVVRRDRSYNEQFF. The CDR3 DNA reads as TGCAGCGTTGTTCGGCGGGACAGGTCCTACAATGAGCAGTTCTTC.

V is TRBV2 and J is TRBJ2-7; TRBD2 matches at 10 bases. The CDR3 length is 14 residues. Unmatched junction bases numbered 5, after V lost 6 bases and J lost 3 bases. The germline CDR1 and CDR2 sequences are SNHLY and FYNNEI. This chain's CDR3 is CASRPGTSVYEQYF. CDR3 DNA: TGTGCCAGCAGACCCGGGACTAGCGTCTACGAGCAGTACTTC.

CDR3: CASSKGPGRGNTEAFF. The CDR3 nucleotides read TGTGCCAGCAGCAAAGGTCCGGGTAGGGGGAACACTGAAGCTTTCTTT. The genes are TRBV7-2 and TRBJ1-1; D might be TRBD1 (5 bases). The CDR3 contains 16 residues. The germline CDR1 and CDR2 sequences are SGHTA and FQGNSA. V was pared by 5 bases and J by 1 base, with 17 bases between.

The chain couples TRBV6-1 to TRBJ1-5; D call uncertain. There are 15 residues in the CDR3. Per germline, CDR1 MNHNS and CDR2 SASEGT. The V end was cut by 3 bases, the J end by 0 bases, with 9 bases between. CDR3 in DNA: TGTGCCAGCAGTGAGGCGGGGATTAGCAATCAGCCCCAGCATTTT. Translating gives CASSEAGISNQPQHF.

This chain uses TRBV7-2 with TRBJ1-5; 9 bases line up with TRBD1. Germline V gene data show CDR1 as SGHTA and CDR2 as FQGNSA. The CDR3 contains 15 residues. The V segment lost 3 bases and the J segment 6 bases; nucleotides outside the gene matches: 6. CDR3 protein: CASSFRDRESQPQHF. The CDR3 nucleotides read TGTGCCAGCAGCTTCCGGGACAGGGAGAGTCAGCCCCAGCATTTT. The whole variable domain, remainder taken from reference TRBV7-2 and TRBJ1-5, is GAGVSQSPSNKVTEKGKDVELRCDPISGHTALYWYRQSLGQGLEFLIYFQGNSAPDKSGLPSDRFSAERTGGSVSTLTIQRTQQEDSAVYLCASSFRDRESQPQHFGDGTRLSIL.

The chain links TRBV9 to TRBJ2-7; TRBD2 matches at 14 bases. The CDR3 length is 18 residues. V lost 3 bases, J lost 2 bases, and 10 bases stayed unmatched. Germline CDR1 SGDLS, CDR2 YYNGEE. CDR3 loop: CASSGSGLAGDFAYEQYF. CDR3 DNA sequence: TGTGCCAGCAGCGGATCGGGACTAGCGGGAGATTTCGCCTACGAGCAGTACTTC.

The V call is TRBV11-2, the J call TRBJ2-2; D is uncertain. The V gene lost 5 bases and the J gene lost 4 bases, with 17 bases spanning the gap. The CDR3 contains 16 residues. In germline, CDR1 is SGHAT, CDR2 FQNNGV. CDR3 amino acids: CASSPRPTESTGELFF. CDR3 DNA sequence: TGTGCCAGCAGCCCAAGACCAACGGAGAGCACCGGGGAGCTGTTTTTT.

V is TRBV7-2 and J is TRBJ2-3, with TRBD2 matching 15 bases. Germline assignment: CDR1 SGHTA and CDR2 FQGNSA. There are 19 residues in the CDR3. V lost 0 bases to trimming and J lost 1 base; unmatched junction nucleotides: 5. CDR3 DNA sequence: TGTGCCAGCAGCTTAGCGCCAGGGACTAGCGGGAGGCGCACAGATACGCAGTATTTT. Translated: CASSLAPGTSGRRTDTQYF. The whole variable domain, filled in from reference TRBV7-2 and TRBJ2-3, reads GAGVSQSPSNKVTEKGKDVELRCDPISGHTALYWYRQSLGQGLEFLIYFQGNSAPDKSGLPSDRFSAERTGGSVSTLTIQRTQQEDSAVYLCASSLAPGTSGRRTDTQYFGPGTRLTVL.

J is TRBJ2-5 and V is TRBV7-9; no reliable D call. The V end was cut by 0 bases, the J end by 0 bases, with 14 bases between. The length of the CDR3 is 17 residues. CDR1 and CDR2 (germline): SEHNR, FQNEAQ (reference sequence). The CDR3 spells CASSLARPFLYQETQYF. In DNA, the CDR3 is TGTGCCAGCAGCTTAGCGCGTCCGTTCCTCTACCAAGAGACCCAGTACTTC.

Here the CDR3 DNA reads TGTGCCAGTAGTATCAGGGGGCGCCCAGATACGCAGTATTTT. As protein: CASSIRGRPDTQYF. J is TRBJ2-3 and V is TRBV19; 8 bases map to TRBD1. In germline, CDR1 is LNHDA, CDR2 SQIVND (reference sequence). This CDR3 spans 14 amino acids. V shed 3 bases and J 4 bases; nucleotides not matched to a gene: 3.

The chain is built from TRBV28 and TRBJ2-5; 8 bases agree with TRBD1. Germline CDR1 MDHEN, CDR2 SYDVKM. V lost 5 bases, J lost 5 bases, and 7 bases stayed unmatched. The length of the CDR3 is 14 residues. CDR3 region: CASSTRRTGETQYF. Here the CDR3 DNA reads TGTGCCAGCAGTACCCGGCGGACAGGGGAGACCCAGTACTTC. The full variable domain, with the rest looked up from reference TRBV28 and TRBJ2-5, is DVKVTQSSRYLVKRTGEKVFLECVQDMDHENMFWYRQDPGLGLRLIYFSYDVKMKEKGDIPEGYSVSREKKERFSLILESASTNQTSMYLCASSTRRTGETQYFGPGTRLLVL.

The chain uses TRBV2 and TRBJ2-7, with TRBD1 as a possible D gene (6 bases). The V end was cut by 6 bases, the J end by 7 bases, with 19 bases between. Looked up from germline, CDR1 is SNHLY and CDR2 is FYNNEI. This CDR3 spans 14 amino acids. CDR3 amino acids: CASSLGQGLGEQYF. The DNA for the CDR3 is TGTGCCAGCAGCCTGGGGCAGGGGCTGGGGGAGCAGTACTTC.

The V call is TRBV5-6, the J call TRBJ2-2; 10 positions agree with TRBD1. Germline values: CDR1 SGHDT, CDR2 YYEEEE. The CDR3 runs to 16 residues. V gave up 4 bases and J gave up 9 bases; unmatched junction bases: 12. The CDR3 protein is CASSLVGDRGSRELFF. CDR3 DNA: TGTGCCAGCAGCCTGGTGGGGGACAGGGGTTCCCGGGAGCTGTTTTTT.

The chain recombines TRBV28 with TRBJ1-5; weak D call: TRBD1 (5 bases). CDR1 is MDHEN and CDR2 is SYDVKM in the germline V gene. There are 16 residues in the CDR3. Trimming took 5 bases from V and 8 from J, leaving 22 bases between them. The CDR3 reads CASSPWGLGTEKPQHF. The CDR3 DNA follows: TGTGCCAGCAGTCCATGGGGGTTGGGCACCGAGAAGCCCCAGCATTTT.

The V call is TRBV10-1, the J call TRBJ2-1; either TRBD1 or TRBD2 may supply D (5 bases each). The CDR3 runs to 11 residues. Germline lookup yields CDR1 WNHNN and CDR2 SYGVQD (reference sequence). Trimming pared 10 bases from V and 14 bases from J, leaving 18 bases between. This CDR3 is CATIRGRTEFF. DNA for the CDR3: TGCGCCACCATTCGGGGACGGACGGAGTTCTTC.

As DNA, the CDR3 is TGTGCCAGCAGTGGACAGCTAACTAGCTCCTACGAGCAGTACTTC. Its protein product is CASSGQLTSSYEQYF. The V and J genes are TRBV6-1 and TRBJ2-7; either TRBD1 or TRBD2 may supply D (5 bases each). Germline lookup yields CDR1 MNHNS and CDR2 SASEGT. Trimming took 4 bases from V and 0 from J, leaving 13 bases between them. This CDR3 has 15 residues.

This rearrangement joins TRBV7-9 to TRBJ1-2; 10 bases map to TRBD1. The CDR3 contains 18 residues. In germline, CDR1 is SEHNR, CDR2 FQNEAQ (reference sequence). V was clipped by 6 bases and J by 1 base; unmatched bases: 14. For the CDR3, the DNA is TGTGCCAGCAGACCCGACAGGGGGCGGATCTTAGATAACTATGGCTACACCTTC. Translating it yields CASRPDRGRILDNYGYTF.

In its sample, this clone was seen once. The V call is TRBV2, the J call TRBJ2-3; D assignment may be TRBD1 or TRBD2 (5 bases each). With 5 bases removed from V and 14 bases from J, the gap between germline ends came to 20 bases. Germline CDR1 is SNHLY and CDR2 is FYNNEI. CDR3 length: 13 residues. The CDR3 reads CASSITAGTSVYF. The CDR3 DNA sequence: TGTGCCAGCAGTATAACAGCCGGGACGTCGGTGTATTTT.

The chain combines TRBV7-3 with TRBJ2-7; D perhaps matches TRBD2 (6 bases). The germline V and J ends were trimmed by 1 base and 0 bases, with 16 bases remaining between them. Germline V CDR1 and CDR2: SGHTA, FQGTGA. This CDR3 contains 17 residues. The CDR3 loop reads CASSLKGGTLPSYEQYF. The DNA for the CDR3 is TGTGCCAGCAGCTTAAAGGGCGGGACCCTACCCTCCTACGAGCAGTACTTC. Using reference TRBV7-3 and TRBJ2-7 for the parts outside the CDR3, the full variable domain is GAGVSQTPSNKVTEKGKYVELRCDPISGHTALYWYRQSLGQGPEFLIYFQGTGAADDSGLPNDRFFAVRPEGSVSTLKIQRTERGDSAVYLCASSLKGGTLPSYEQYFGPGTRLTVT.

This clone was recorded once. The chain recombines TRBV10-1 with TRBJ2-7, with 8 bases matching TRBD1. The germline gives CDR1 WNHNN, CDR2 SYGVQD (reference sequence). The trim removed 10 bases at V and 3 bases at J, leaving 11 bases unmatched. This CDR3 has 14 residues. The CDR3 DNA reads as TGCGCCATCTCCCCCGGGACAGGTAGCTACGAGCAGTACTTC. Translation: CAISPGTGSYEQYF.

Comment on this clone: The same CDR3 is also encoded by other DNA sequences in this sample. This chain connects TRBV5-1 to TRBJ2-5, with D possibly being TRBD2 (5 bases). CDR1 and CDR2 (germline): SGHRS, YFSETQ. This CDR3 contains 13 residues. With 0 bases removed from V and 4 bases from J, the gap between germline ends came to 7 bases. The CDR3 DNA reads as TGCGCCAGCAGCTTGGAAGGGAGAGAGACCCAGTACTTC. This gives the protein CASSLEGRETQYF.